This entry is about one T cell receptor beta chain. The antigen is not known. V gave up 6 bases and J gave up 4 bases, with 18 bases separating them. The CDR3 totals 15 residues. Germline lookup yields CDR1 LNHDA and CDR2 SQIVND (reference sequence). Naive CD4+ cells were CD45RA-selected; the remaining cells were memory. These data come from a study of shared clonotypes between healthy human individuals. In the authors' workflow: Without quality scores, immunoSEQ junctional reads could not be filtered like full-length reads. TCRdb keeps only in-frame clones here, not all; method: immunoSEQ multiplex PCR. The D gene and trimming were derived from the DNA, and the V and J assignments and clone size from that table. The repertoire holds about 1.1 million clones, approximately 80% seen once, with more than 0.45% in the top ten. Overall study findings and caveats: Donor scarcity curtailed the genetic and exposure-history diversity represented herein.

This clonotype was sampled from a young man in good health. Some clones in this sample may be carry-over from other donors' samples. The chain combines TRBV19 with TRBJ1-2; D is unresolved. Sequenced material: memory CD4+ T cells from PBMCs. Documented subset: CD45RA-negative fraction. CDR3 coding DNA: TGTGCCAGTAGCCCCCGGTTAGACCGGATCTATGGCTACACCTTC. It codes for CASSPRLDRIYGYTF.